This TCR beta chain was retrieved from a study of Tregs in tolerant kidney transplant recipients. Study-level points and caveats: Activated donor B cell expansion appeared to reveal the most relevant donor-specific TCRbeta repertoire. This study did not directly address biological reproducibility. Findings come from small patient numbers and require larger validation.

Assay: immunoSEQ multiplex PCR; the TCRdb copy retains only in-frame clones and omits some. The table has 240,000 or so clones, around 81% seen once; the top ten hold approximately 0.69%. The germline V gene encodes CDR1 GTSNPN and CDR2 SVGIG (reference sequence). The CDR3 has 12 residues. The V gene lost 1 base and the J gene lost 9 bases, with 7 bases spanning the gap. Worth noting for this clone: Its antigen is unidentified.

Unstimulated regulatory T cells (CD4+CD25+CD127-), CD4+CD25- non-regulatory cells, CD4 and CD8 cells were FACS-sorted from thawed PBMCs. This chain joins TRBV30 and TRBJ1-6; D gene unclear. This clonotype originated in a human donor in good health. The sequenced sample was CD4+ T cells from blood. As DNA, the CDR3 is TGTGCCTGGAGTGGAACGGGTTCACCCCTCCACTTT. Translated: CAWSGTGSPLHF.